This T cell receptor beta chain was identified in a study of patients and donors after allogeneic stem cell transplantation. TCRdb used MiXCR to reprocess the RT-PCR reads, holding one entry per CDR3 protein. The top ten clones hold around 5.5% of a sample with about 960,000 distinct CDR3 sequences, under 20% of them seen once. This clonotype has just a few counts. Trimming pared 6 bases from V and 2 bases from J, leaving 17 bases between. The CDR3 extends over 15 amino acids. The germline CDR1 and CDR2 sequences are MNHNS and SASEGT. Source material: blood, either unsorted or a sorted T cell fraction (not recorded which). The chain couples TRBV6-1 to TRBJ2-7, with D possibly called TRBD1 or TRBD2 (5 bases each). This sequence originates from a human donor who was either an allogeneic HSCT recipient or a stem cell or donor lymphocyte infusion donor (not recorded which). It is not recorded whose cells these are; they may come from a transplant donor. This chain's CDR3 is CASRARGQGTYEQYF. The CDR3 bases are TGTGCCAGCAGGGCCCGCGGGCAGGGAACCTACGAGCAGTACTTC.